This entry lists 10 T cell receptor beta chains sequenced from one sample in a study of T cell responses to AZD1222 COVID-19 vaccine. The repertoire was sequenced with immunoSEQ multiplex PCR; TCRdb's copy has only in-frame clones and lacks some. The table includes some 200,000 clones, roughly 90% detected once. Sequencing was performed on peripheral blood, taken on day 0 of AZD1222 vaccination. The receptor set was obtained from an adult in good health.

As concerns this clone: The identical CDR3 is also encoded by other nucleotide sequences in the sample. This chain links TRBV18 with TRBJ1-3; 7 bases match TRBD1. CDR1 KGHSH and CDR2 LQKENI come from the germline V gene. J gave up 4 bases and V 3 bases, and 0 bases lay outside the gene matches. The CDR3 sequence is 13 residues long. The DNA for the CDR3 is TGTGCCAGCTCACCGGACAGGGGAAACACCATATATTTT. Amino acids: CASSPDRGNTIYF. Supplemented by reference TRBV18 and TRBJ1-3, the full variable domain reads NAGVMQNPRHLVRRRGQEARLRCSPMKGHSHVYWYRQLPEEGLKFMVYLQKENIIDESGMPKERFSAEFPKEGPSILRIQQVVRGDSAAYFCASSPDRGNTIYFGEGSWLTVV.

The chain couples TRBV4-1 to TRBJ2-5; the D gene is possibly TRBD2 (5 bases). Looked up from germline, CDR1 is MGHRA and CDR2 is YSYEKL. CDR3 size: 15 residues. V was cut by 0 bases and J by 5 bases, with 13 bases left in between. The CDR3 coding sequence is TGCGCCAGCAGCCAAGAAGGGTCGGGGTCGGAGACCCAGTACTTC. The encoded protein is CASSQEGSGSETQYF.

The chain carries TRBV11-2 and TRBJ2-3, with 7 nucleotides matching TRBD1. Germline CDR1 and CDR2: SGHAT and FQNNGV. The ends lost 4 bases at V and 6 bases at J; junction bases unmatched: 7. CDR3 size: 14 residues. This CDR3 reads CASSSWTGGDTQYF. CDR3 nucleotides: TGTGCCAGCAGCTCCTGGACAGGTGGGGATACGCAGTATTTT.

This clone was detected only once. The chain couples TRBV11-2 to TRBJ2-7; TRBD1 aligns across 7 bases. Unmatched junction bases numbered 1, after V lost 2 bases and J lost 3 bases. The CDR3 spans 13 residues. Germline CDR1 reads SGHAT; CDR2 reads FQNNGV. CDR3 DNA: TGTGCCAGCAGCTTACCAGGGGGCTACGAGCAGTACTTC. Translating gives CASSLPGGYEQYF.

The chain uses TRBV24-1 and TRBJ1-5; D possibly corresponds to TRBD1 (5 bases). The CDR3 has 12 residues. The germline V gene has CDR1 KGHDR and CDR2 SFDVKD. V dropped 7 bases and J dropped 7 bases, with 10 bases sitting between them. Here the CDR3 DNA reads TGTGCCACCAGCGGGGCTTGGCAGCCCCAGCATTTT. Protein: CATSGAWQPQHF.

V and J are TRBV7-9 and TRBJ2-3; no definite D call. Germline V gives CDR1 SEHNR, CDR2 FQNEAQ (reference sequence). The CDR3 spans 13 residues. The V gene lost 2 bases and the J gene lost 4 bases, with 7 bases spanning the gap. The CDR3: CASSLKAADTQYF. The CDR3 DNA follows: TGTGCCAGCAGCTTAAAAGCCGCAGATACGCAGTATTTT.

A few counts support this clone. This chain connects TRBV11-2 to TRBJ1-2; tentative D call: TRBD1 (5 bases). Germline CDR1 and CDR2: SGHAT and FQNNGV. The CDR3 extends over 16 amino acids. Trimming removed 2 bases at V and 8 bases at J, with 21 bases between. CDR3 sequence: CASSLLNEGKSGGYTF. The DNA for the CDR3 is TGTGCCAGCAGCTTACTGAACGAGGGGAAATCGGGAGGCTACACCTTC.

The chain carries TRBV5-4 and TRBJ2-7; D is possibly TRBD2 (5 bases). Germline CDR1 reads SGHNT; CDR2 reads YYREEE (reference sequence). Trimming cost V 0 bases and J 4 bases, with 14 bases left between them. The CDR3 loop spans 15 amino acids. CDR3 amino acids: CASSLDSGLVYEQYF. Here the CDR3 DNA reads TGTGCCAGCAGCTTGGACTCTGGACTTGTATACGAGCAGTACTTC.

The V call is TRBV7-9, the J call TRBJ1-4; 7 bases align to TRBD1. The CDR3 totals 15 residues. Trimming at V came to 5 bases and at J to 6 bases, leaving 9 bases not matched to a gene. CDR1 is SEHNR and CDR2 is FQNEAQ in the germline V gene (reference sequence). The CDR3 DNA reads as TGTGCCAGCAGCCTCTCGACAGGGATCGATGAAAAACTGTTTTTT. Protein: CASSLSTGIDEKLFF.

The CDR3 coding sequence is TGTGCCAGCAGTGTAGCGGGAGGTCGCACAGATACGCAGTATTTT. Translated, it gives CASSVAGGRTDTQYF. The chain combines TRBV6-4 with TRBJ2-3, with TRBD2 identical over 10 bases. Germline values: CDR1 MRHNA, CDR2 SNTAGT. V dropped 4 bases and J dropped 1; count of bases not matched to a gene: 2. The CDR3 is 15 residues long.